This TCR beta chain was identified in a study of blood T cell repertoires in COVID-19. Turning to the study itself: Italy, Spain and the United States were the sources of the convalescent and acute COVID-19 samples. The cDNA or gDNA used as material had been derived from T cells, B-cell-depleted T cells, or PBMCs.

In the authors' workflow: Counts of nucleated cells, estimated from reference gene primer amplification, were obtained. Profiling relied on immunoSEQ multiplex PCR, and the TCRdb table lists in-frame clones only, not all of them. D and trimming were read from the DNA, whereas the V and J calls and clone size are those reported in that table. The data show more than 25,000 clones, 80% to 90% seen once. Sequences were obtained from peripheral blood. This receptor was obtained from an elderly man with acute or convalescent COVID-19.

The CDR3 loop is CASSKAAGQGREAFF. The CDR3, as DNA: TGTGCCAGCAGCAAAGCGGCCGGGCAGGGGAGAGAAGCTTTCTTT. This chain uses TRBV21-1 with TRBJ1-1; TRBD1, the D gene given by the table, was not confirmed from the DNA. TRBV21-1 is a pseudogene. The length of the CDR3 is 15 residues.